This TCR beta chain was recovered during a study of Ad26.COV2.S vaccination and SARS-CoV-2 variants. The trim removed 4 bases at V and 2 bases at J, leaving 8 bases unmatched. Per germline, CDR1 SGHNT and CDR2 YYREEE (reference sequence). The CDR3 runs to 17 residues. Described treatment: 15 to 20 received Ad26.COV2.S at low or high dose, single or two shots; roughly five received placebo; per-sample allocation not given. Collection of the samples took place on day 63 after the first injection of vaccine or placebo. Sequencing used immunoSEQ multiplex PCR; TCRdb keeps in-frame clones, though not all of them. Of about 330,000 clones listed, 90% were seen once; the top ten hold around 5.5%.

This receptor was identified in a person aged 18-65 years who received the Ad26.COV2.S COVID-19 vaccine or a placebo. The rearrangement joins TRBV5-4 to TRBJ2-6; 8 positions agree with TRBD2. Sequencing was performed on peripheral blood, taken in a trial of Ad26.COV2.S vaccine versus placebo. The CDR3 sequence is CASSPGGAPPGANVLTF. CDR3 nucleotide sequence: TGTGCCAGCAGCCCGGGAGGGGCACCCCCTGGGGCCAACGTCCTGACTTTC.